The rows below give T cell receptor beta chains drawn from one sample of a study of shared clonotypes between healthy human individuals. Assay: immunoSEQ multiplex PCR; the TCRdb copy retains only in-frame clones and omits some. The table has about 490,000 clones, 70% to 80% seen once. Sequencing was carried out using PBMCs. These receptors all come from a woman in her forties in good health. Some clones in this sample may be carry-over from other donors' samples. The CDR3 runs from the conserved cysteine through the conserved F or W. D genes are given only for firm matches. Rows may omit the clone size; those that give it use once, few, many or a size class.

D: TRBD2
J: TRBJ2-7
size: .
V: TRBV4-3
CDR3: CASSQELAGGPGIQQYF
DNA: TGCGCCAGCAGCCAAGAACTAGCGGGAGGACCGGGTATCCAGCAGTACTTC

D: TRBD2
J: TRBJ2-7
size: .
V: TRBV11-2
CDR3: CASSRQGLAAYEQYF
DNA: TGTGCCAGCAGCCGACAGGGACTAGCGGCCTACGAGCAGTACTTC

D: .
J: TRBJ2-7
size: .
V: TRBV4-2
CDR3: CASSQSSAGSYEQYF
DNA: TGTGCCAGCAGCCAATCTTCCGCCGGCTCCTACGAGCAGTACTTC

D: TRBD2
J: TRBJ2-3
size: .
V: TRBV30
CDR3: CAWSVGTSGTTDTQYF
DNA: TGTGCCTGGAGCGTAGGGACTAGCGGGACAACAGATACGCAGTATTTT

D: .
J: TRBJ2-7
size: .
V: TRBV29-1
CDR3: CSVVSGGYEQYF
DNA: TGCAGCGTTGTTTCCGGGGGATACGAGCAGTACTTC

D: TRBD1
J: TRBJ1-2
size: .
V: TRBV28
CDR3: CASTRGQGTGGYTF
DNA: TGTGCCAGCACCCGGGGACAGGGGACTGGGGGCTACACCTTC

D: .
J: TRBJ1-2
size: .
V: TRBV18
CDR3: CASSPNGRANYGYTF
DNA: TGTGCCAGCTCACCTAACGGCAGGGCAAACTATGGCTACACCTTC

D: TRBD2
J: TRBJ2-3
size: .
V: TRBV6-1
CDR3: CAIAPRAGGADTQYF
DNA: TGTGCCATCGCCCCTCGGGCGGGAGGCGCAGATACGCAGTATTTT

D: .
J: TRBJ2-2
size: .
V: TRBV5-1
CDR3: CASSLFIGELFF
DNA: TGCGCCAGCAGCTTGTTTATCGGGGAGCTGTTTTTT

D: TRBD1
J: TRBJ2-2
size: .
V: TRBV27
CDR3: CASSATGISGELFF
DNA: TGTGCCAGCAGTGCGACAGGGATAAGCGGGGAGCTGTTTTTT

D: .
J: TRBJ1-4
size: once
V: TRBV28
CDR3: CASSPDSSNEKLFF
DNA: TGTGCCAGCAGTCCCGACTCCAGTAATGAAAAACTGTTTTTT

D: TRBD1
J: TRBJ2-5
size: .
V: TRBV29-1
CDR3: CSVTTGGEETQYF
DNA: TGCAGCGTTACGACAGGGGGAGAGGAGACCCAGTACTTC

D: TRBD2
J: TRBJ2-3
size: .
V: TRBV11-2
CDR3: CASSLVRLAGATDTQYF
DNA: TGTGCCAGCAGCTTAGTTAGGCTAGCGGGAGCCACAGATACGCAGTATTTT